The T cell receptor (beta chain) under discussion was sequenced for a study of regulatory T cells in long-lasting Graves disease. Study-wide results and caveats: Persistent Graves' patients showed a TCR diversity that was lower than that of newly diagnosed ones.

This sample's time point: persistent/refractory GD, antithyroid drugs over 5 years with positive TRAb. PBMC RNA was the source of the TCR library. HTBI primers from iRepertoire and Arm-PCR of CDR3 regions yielded the TCR beta libraries. Via MiXCR, TCRdb re-called the multiplex PCR reads, giving one row per CDR3 protein. This sample has 500,000 to 700,000 distinct CDR3 sequences, with about 30% found just once. Worth noting for this clonotype: Its target is unknown.

The specimen comprised peripheral blood mononuclear cells (PBMCs), sampled when the disease was refractory, from a patient treated with antithyroid drugs. The sequence derives from a female donor with Graves disease.

The CDR3 loop is CASSLMSGHEQYF. The CDR3 DNA follows: TGCGCCAGCAGCTTGATGTCGGGGCACGAGCAGTACTTC. V and J are TRBV5-1 and TRBJ2-7, with D perhaps matching TRBD1 or TRBD2 (5 bases each). This CDR3 spans 13 amino acids. V was cut by 1 base and J by 5 bases, with 10 bases left in between. Germline V gene lookup returns CDR1 SGHRS and CDR2 YFSETQ.